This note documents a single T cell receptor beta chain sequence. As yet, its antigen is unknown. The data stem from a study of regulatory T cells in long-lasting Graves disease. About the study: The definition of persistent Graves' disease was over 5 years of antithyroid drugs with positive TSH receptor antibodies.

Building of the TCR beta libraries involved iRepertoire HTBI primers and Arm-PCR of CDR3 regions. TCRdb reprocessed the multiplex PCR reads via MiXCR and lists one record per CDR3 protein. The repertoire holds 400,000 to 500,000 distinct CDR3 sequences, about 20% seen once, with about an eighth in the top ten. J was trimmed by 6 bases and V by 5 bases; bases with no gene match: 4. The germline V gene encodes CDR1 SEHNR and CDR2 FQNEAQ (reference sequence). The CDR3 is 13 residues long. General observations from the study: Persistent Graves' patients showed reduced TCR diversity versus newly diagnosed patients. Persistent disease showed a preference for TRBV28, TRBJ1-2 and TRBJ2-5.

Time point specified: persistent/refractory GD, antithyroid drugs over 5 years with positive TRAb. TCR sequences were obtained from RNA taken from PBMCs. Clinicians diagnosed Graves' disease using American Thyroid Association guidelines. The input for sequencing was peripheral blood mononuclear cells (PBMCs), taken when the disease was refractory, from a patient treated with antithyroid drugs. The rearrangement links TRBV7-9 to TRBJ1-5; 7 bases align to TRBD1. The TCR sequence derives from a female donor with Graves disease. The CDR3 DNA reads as TGTGCCAGCAGCCACGGGACAGCTCAGCCCCAGCATTTT. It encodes CASSHGTAQPQHF.